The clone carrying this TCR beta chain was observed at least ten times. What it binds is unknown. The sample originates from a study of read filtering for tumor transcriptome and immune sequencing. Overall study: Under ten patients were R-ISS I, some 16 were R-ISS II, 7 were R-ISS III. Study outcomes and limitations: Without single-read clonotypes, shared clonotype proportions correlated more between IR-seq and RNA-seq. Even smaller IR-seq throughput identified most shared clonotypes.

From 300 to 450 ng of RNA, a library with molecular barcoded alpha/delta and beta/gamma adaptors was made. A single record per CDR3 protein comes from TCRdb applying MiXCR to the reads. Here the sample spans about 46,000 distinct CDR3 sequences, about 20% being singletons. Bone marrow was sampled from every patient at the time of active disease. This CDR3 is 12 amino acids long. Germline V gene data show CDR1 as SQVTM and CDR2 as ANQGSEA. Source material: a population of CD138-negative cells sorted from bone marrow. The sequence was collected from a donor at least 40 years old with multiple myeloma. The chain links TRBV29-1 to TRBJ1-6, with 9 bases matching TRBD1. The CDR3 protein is CTRDREDSPLHF. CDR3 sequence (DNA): TGCACCCGGGACAGGGAGGATTCACCCCTCCACTTT. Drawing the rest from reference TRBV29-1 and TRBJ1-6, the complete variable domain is SAVISQKPSRDICQRGTSLTIQCQVDSQVTMMFWYRQQPGQSLTLIATANQGSEATYESGFVIDKFPISRPNLTFSTLTVSNMSPEDSSIYLCTRDREDSPLHFGNGTRLTVT.